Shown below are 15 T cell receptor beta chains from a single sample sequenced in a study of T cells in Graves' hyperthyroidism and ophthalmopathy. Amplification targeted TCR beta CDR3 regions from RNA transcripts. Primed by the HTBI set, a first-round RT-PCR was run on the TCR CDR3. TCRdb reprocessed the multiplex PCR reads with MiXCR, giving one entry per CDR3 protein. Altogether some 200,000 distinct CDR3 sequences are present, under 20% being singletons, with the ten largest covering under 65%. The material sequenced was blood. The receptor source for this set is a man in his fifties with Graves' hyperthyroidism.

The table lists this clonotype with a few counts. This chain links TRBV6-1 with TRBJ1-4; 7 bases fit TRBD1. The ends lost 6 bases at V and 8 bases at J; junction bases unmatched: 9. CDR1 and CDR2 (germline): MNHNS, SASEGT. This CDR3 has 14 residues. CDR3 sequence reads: CASRNRGNGEKLFF. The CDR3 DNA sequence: TGTGCCAGCAGGAACAGGGGCAATGGAGAAAAACTGTTTTTT.

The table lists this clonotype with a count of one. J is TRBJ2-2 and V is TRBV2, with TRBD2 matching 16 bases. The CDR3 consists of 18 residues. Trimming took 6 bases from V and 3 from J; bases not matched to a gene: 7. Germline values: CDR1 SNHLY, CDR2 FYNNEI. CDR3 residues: CASRMGLAGGPDTGELFF. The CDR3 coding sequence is TGTGCCAGCAGGATGGGACTAGCGGGAGGGCCAGACACCGGGGAGCTGTTTTTT.

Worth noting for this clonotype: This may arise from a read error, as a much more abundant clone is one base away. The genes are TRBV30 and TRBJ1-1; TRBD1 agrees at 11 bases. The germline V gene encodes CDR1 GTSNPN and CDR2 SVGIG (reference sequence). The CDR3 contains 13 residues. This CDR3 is CARSGQGASEAFF. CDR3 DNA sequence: TGTGCCAGGAGTGGACAGGGGGCAAGCGAAGCTTTCTTT.

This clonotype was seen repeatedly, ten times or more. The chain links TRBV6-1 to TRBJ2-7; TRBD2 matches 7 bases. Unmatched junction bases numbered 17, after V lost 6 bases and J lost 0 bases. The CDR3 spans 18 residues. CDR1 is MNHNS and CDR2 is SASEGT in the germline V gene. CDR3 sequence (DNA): TGTGCCAGCAGCCGGGCGGGGATTCCGGGAGGCAGCTCCTACGAGCAGTACTTC. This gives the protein CASSRAGIPGGSSYEQYF.

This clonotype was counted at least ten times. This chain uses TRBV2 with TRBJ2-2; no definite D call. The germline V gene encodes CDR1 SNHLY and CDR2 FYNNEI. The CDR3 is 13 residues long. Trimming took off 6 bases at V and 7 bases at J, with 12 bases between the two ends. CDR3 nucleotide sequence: TGTGCCAGCAGGCTAGAGAGCCTCGGGGAGCTGTTTTTT. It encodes CASRLESLGELFF.

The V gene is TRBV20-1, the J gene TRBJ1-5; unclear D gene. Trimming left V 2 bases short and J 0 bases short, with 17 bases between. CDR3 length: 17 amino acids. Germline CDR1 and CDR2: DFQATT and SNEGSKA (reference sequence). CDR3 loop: CSARLGRAPYSNQPQHF. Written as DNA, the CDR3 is TGCAGTGCTAGATTAGGCCGAGCACCTTATAGCAATCAGCCCCAGCATTTT.

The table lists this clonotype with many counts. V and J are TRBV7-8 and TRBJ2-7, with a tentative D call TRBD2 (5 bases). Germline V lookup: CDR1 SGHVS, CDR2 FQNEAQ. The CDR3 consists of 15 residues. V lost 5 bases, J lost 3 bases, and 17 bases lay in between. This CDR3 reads CASSRTIEGIYEQYF. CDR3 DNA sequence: TGTGCCAGCAGCCGTACGATTGAGGGAATCTACGAGCAGTACTTC.

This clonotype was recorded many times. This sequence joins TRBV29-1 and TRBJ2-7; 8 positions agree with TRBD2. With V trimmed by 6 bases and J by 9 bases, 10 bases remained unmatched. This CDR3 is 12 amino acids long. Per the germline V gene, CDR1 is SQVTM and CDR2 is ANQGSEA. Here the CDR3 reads CSVEGREAVQYF. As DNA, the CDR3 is TGCAGCGTCGAGGGGCGGGAGGCGGTGCAGTACTTC.

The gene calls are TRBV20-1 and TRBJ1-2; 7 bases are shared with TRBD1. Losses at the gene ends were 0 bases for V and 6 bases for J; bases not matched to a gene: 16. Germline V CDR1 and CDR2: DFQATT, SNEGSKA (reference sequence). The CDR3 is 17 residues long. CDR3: CSAREGIGQAKRDGYTF. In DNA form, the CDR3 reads TGCAGTGCTAGAGAGGGGATAGGACAGGCAAAGCGGGATGGCTACACCTTC.

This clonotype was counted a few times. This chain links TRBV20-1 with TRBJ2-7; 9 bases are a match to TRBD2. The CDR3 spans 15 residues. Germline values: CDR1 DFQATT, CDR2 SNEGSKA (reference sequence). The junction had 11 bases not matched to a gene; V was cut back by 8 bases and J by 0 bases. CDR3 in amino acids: CSPNPLAGSSYEQYF. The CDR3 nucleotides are TGCAGTCCGAACCCTCTAGCGGGGAGCTCCTACGAGCAGTACTTC.

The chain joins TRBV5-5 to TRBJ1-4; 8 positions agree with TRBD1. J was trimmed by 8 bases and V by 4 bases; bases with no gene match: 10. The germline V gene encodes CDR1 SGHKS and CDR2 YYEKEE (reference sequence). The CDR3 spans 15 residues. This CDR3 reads CASSLAGQDLEKLFF. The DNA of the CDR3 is TGTGCCAGCAGCCTAGCGGGACAGGACCTCGAAAAACTGTTTTTT.

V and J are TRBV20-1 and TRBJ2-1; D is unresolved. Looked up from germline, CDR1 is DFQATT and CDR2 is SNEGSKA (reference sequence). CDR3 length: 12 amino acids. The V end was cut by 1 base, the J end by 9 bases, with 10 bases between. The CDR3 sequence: CSARGSRSEQFF. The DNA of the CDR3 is TGCAGTGCTAGAGGTTCCCGGAGTGAGCAGTTCTTC.

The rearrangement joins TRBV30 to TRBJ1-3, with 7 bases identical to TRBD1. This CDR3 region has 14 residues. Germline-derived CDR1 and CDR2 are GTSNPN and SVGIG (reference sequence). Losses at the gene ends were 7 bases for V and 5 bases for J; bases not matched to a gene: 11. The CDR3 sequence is CASYPRTGRNTIYF. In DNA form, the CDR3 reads TGTGCCTCATACCCCCGGACAGGAAGAAACACCATATATTTT.

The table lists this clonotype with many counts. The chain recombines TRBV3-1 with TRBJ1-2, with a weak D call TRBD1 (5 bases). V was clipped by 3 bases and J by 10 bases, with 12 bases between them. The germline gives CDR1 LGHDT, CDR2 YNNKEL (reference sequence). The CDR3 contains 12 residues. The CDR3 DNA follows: TGTGCCAGCAGCCAGTCCGGGACCGACTACACCTTC. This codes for CASSQSGTDYTF.

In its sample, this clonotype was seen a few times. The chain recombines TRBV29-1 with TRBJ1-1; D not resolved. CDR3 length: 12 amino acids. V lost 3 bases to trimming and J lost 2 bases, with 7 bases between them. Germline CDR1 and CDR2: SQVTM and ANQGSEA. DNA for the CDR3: TGCAGCGTTGACAAGGGTAACACTGAAGCTTTCTTT. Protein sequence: CSVDKGNTEAFF.